Given below is one TCR beta chain in context. What it binds is unknown. These data originate in a study of glioma-infiltrating T cells. TCR alpha and beta CDR3 regions were amplified from RNA using iRepertoire nested multiplex PCR. For one-step reverse transcription and amplification, roughly 100-400 ng of tissue mRNA or PBMC total RNA was used. Each CDR3 protein is one row after TCRdb ran MiXCR on the multiplex PCR reads. The profile shows about 130,000 distinct CDR3 sequences, under 30% of them singletons. The V segment lost 3 bases and the J segment 4 bases; nucleotides outside the gene matches: 8. The CDR3 has 15 amino acids. Study-wide results and limits: Gliomas, especially low-grade, showed above-expected tissue-blood divergence; non-neoplastic patients showed below. Tissue and blood shared very few CDR3 sequences.

The chain combines TRBV12-3 or TRBV12-4 with TRBJ2-5; 7 nucleotides align to TRBD2. The receptor's source is a human donor with low-grade glioma or glioblastoma, undergoing nonglioma brain surgery, or in good health (not recorded which). The sequencing input was glioma tissue, nonneoplastic brain tissue, or PBMCs (not recorded which). CDR3 protein: CASSLSGTTVETQYF. CDR3 bases: TGTGCCAGCAGTTTGTCCGGGACTACGGTAGAGACCCAGTACTTC.